A selection of T cell receptor beta chains follows, all from one sample in a study of blood T cell repertoires in COVID-19. Assay: immunoSEQ multiplex PCR; the TCRdb copy retains only in-frame clones and omits some. This repertoire shows 300,000 to 400,000 clones, roughly nine tenths found once; its top ten account for 5.2%. Sequencing was carried out using PBMCs or T cells enriched from blood (not recorded which). The receptor set was obtained from a man aged 60 to 75 who had recovered from COVID-19. The CDR3 runs from the conserved cysteine through the conserved F or W.

j_call: TRBJ2-1
v_call: TRBV7-8
cdr3_aa: CASSLVNSGYNEQFF

j_call: TRBJ1-4
v_call: TRBV30
cdr3_aa: CAWSDEKLFF

j_call: TRBJ2-7
v_call: TRBV6-5
cdr3_aa: CASTRLAGGYYEQYF

j_call: TRBJ2-1
v_call: TRBV18
cdr3_aa: CASSPSQGLATYNEQFF

j_call: TRBJ1-4
v_call: TRBV6-5
cdr3_aa: CASRTRGRGEKLFF

j_call: TRBJ1-4
v_call: TRBV5-1
cdr3_aa: CASSLEVRGLNEKLFF

j_call: TRBJ2-4
v_call: TRBV4-3
cdr3_aa: CASSQEGPGLAGGRGNIQYF

j_call: TRBJ2-3
v_call: TRBV27
cdr3_aa: CASSLRGWERDPSTDTQYF

j_call: TRBJ1-2
v_call: TRBV5-6
cdr3_aa: CASSLEAAENYGYTF

j_call: TRBJ2-3
v_call: TRBV20-1
cdr3_aa: CSATVTDTQYF

j_call: TRBJ2-3
v_call: TRBV19
cdr3_aa: CASRDRGQDTQYF

j_call: TRBJ2-7
v_call: TRBV29-1
cdr3_aa: CSVSSQGPYEQYF

j_call: TRBJ2-5
v_call: TRBV24-1
cdr3_aa: CATSDRGWQETQYF

j_call: TRBJ1-1
v_call: TRBV19
cdr3_aa: CASRLWTTGYSTEAFF

j_call: TRBJ2-1
v_call: TRBV28
cdr3_aa: CASSLTGQGYNEQFF

j_call: TRBJ2-7
v_call: TRBV6-5
cdr3_aa: CASSYSSAAAAEQYF

j_call: TRBJ2-3
v_call: TRBV6-2/TRBV6-3
cdr3_aa: CASSYQARGSDTQYF

j_call: TRBJ2-1
v_call: TRBV28
cdr3_aa: CASSPTGTGGYEQFF

j_call: TRBJ2-3
v_call: TRBV2
cdr3_aa: CASTGTSGTTDTQYF

j_call: TRBJ2-3
v_call: TRBV29-1
cdr3_aa: CSVETGTDTQYF

j_call: TRBJ2-2
v_call: TRBV5-4
cdr3_aa: CASSLVRGDTGELFF

j_call: TRBJ2-2
v_call: TRBV7-9
cdr3_aa: CASGAVSGYTGELFF

j_call: TRBJ1-2
v_call: TRBV25-1
cdr3_aa: CASSDTATGGVYGYTF

j_call: TRBJ2-7
v_call: TRBV19
cdr3_aa: CASSTLAGGYEQYF